This passage covers 4 T cell receptor beta chains from one sample sequenced in a study of CD8 T cells in Susac syndrome. RNA in amounts of about 0.5 to 1 ug was reverse transcribed with random hexamers. TCRdb ran MiXCR on the immunoSEQ multiplex PCR reads and lists one entry per CDR3 protein. The sample contains about 200,000 distinct CDR3 sequences, over 90% of which appear only once. Sequenced material: CD4+ T cells from PBMCs. All receptors come from a human donor with multiple sclerosis.

This chain uses TRBV3-1 with TRBJ1-4, with D possibly being TRBD1 (6 bases). Germline CDR1 reads LGHDT; CDR2 reads YNNKEL (reference sequence). V lost 6 bases, J lost 10 bases, and 18 bases lay in between. The CDR3 is 14 amino acids. DNA for the CDR3: TGTGCCAGCAGGGACAGAGGCCCGGGGGGAAAACTGTTTTTT. This sequence encodes CASRDRGPGGKLFF.

This clonotype was detected only once. The chain uses TRBV5-1 and TRBJ1-2; D gene unclear. The germline V gene encodes CDR1 SGHRS and CDR2 YFSETQ. This CDR3 is 14 amino acids long. V dropped 0 bases and J dropped 9 bases, with 15 bases sitting between them. CDR3 region: CASSLAQQSDRYTF. CDR3 DNA: TGCGCCAGCAGCTTGGCCCAACAGAGCGATCGCTACACCTTC.

V usage is TRBV6-6 and J usage is TRBJ1-5; D gene uncertain. Per germline, CDR1 MNHNY and CDR2 SVGAGI (reference sequence). The CDR3 sequence is 14 residues long. V was pared by 2 bases and J by 1 base, with 6 bases between. CDR3 amino acids: CASSYGGSNQPQHF. The CDR3 DNA sequence: TGTGCCAGCAGTTACGGTGGGAGCAATCAGCCCCAGCATTTT.

The chain combines TRBV20-1 with TRBJ2-7, with a possible D match to TRBD1 (6 bases). Per the germline V gene, CDR1 is DFQATT and CDR2 is SNEGSKA (reference sequence). Trimming took off 1 base at V and 5 bases at J, with 12 bases between the two ends. This CDR3 comprises 13 residues. CDR3 loop: CSARVGARNEQYF. Written as DNA, the CDR3 is TGCAGTGCTAGAGTGGGGGCGCGGAACGAGCAGTACTTC.